What follows is one TCR beta chain and its context. The antigen remains unidentified. This specimen belongs to a study of shared clonotypes between healthy human individuals. Profiled with immunoSEQ multiplex PCR; TCRdb holds only in-frame clones, not every one. Here the sample spans nearly 1,000,000 clones, more than 75% being singletons. The CDR3 is 15 residues long. CDR1 MDHEN and CDR2 SYDVKM come from the germline V gene. Between the trimmed V and J ends, which lost 5 bases and 2 bases, there was a span of 15 bases. General study points: The naive CD4 repertoires of several donors were compared, and approximately 4.7% of clonotypes were shared. Relative to their counterparts shared across all four donors, non-shared clonotypes exhibited diminished generation probabilities.

The V gene is TRBV28, the J gene TRBJ2-5, with D hard to call. Sequences were obtained from memory CD4+ T cells sorted from blood. As to subset: CD45RA-negative fraction. The source of this sequence is a man aged 18 to 29 in good health. CDR3: CASSLPLGSQETQYF. As DNA, the CDR3 is TGTGCCAGCAGTCTCCCCCTTGGGTCGCAAGAGACCCAGTACTTC.